This T cell receptor (beta chain) was recorded in a study of regulatory T cells in long-lasting Graves disease. This clonotype was seen many times. For TCR beta, libraries came from iRepertoire HTBI primers and Arm-PCR of CDR3 regions. TCRdb reanalysed the multiplex PCR reads using MiXCR and keeps one entry per CDR3 protein. This table holds a few hundred thousand distinct CDR3 sequences, roughly a fifth found once. This sample's time point: newly diagnosed GD, antithyroid drugs for less than 3 months. PBMC-extracted RNA yielded the TCR library. The V and J ends lost 1 base and 4 bases respectively, with 8 bases between them. This CDR3 contains 14 residues. Separately, the same data were catalogued under a study of T cells in Graves' hyperthyroidism and ophthalmopathy.

The sequence was obtained from a woman aged 25 to 45 with Graves disease. V usage is TRBV12-3 or TRBV12-4 and J usage is TRBJ1-5, with unresolved D. Source: peripheral blood mononuclear cells (PBMCs), taken at new diagnosis, from a patient treated with antithyroid drugs. The CDR3 protein is CASSLDGANQPQHF. In DNA form, the CDR3 reads TGTGCCAGCAGTTTAGATGGTGCGAATCAGCCCCAGCATTTT.